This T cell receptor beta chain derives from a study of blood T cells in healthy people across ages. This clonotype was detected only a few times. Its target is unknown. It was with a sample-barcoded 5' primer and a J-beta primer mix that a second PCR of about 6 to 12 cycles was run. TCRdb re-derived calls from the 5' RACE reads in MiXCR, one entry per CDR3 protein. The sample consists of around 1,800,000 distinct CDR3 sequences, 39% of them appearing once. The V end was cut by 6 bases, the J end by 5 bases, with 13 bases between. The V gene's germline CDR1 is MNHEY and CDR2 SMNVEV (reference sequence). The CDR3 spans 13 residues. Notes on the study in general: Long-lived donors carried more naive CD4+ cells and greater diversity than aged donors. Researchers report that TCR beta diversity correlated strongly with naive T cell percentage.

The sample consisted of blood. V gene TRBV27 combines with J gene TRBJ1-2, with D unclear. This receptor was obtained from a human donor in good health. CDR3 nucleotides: TGTGCCAGCAGCCCCCCCATGGGATATGGCTACACCTTC. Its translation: CASSPPMGYGYTF.